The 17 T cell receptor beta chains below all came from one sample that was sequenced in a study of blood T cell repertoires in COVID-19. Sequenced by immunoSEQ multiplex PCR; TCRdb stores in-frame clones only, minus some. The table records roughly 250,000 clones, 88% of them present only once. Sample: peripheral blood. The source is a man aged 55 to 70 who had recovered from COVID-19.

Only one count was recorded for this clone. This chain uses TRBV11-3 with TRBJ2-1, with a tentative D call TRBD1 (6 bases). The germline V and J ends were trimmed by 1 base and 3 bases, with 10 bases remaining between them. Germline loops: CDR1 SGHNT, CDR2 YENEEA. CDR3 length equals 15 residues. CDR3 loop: CASSLGTDLYNEQFF. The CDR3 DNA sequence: TGTGCCAGCAGCTTAGGGACAGACCTCTACAATGAGCAGTTCTTC.

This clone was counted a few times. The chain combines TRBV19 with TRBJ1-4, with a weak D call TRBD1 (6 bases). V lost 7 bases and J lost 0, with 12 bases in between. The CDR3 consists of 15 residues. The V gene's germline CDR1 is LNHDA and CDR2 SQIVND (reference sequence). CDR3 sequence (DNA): TGTGCCAGTATGGCGGGGGCCGCAACTAATGAAAAACTGTTTTTT. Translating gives CASMAGAATNEKLFF. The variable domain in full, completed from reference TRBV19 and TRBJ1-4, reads DGGITQSPKYLFRKEGQNVTLSCEQNLNHDAMYWYRQDPGQGLRLIYYSQIVNDFQKGDIAEGYSVSREKKESFPLTVTSAQKNPTAFYLCASMAGAATNEKLFFGSGTQLSVL.

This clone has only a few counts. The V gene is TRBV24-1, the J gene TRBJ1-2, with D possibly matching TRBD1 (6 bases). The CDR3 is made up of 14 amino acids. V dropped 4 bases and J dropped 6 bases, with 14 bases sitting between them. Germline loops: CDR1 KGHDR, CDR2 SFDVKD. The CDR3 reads CATSDSVSGDGYTF. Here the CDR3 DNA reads TGTGCCACCAGTGACTCCGTCTCAGGGGATGGCTACACCTTC.

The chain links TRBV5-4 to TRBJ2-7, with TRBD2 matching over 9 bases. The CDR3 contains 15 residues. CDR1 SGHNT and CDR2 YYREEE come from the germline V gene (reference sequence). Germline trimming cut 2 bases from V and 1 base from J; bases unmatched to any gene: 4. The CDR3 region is CASSLAGGSSYEQYF. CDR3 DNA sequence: TGTGCCAGCAGCTTAGCGGGGGGCAGTTCCTACGAGCAGTACTTC.

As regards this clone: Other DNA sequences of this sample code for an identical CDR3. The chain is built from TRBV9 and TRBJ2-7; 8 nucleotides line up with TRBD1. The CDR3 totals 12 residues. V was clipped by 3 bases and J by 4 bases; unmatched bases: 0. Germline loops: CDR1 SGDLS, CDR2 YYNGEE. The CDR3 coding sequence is TGTGCCAGCAGCGGACAGGGGTACGAGCAGTACTTC. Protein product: CASSGQGYEQYF.

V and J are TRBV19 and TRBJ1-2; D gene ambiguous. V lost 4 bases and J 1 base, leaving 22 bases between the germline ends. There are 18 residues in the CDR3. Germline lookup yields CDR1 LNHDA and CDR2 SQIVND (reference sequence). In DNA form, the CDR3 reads TGTGCCAGTAGTAAAAATGGGGAGGATACCGCTTTTAACTATGGCTACACCTTC. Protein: CASSKNGEDTAFNYGYTF. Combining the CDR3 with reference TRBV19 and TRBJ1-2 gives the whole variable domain DGGITQSPKYLFRKEGQNVTLSCEQNLNHDAMYWYRQDPGQGLRLIYYSQIVNDFQKGDIAEGYSVSREKKESFPLTVTSAQKNPTAFYLCASSKNGEDTAFNYGYTFGSGTRLTVV.

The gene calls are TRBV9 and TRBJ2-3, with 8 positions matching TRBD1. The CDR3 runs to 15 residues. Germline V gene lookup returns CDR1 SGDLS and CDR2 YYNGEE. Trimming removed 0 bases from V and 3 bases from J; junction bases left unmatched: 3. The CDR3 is CASSVAQGGTDTQYF. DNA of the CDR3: TGTGCCAGCAGCGTAGCACAGGGGGGTACAGATACGCAGTATTTT.

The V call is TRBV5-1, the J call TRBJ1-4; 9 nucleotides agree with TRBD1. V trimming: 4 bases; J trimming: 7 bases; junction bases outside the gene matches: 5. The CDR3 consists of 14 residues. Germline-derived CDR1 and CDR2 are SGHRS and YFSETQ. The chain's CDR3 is CASSTGQGTEKLFF. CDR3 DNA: TGCGCCAGCAGCACGGGACAGGGCACTGAAAAACTGTTTTTT.

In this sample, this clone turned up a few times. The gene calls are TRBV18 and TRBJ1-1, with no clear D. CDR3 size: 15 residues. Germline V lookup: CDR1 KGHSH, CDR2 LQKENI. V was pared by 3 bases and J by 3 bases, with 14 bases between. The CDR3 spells CASSPAASTDTEAFF. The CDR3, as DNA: TGTGCCAGCTCACCCGCGGCCAGTACCGACACTGAAGCTTTCTTT.

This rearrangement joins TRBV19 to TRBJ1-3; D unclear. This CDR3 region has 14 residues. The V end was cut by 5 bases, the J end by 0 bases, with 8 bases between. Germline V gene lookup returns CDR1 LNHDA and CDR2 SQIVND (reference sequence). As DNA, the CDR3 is TGTGCCAGTAGTTACAGTACCTCTGGAAACACCATATATTTT. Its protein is CASSYSTSGNTIYF.

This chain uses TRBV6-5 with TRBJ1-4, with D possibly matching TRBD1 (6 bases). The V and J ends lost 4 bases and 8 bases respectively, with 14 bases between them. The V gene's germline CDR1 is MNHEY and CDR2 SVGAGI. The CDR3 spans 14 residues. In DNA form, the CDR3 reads TGTGCCAGCAGTTGGGGGGGCGGAAGCGAAAAACTGTTTTTT. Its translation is CASSWGGGSEKLFF.

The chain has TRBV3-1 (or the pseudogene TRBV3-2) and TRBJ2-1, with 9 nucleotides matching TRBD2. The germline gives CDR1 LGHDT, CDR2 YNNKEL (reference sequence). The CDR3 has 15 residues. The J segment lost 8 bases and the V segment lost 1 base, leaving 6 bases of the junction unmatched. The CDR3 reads CASSQVKRGAHEQFF. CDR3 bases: TGTGCCAGCAGCCAAGTTAAGCGGGGGGCCCATGAGCAGTTCTTC.

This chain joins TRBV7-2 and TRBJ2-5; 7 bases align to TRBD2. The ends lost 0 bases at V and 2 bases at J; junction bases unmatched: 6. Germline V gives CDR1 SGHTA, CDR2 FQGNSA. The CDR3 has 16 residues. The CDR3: CASSLAQSGGQETQYF. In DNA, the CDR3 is TGTGCCAGCAGCTTAGCGCAATCGGGAGGACAAGAGACCCAGTACTTC.

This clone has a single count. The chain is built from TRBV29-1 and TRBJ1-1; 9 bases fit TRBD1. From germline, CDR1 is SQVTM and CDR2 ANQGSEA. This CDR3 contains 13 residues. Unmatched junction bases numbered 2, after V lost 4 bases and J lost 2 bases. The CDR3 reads CSVVGQGNTEAFF. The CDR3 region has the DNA TGCAGCGTTGTGGGACAGGGTAACACTGAAGCTTTCTTT.

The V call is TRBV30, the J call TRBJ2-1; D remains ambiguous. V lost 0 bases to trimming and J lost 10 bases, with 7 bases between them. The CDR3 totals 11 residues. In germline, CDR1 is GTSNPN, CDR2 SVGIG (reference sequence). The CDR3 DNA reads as TGTGCCTGGAGTGTACTGAAGGAGCAGTTCTTC. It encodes CAWSVLKEQFF.

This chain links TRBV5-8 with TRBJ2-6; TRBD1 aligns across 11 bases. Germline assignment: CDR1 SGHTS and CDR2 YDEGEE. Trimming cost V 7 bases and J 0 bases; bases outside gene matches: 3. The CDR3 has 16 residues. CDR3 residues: CASSGTGGSGANVLTF. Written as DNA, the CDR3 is TGTGCCAGCTCCGGGACAGGGGGCTCTGGGGCCAACGTCCTGACTTTC.

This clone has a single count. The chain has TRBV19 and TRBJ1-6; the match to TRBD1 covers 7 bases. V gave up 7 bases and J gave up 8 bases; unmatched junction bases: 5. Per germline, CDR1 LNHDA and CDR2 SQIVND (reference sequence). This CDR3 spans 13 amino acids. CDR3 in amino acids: CASMGTVHSPLHF. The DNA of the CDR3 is TGTGCCAGTATGGGGACAGTTCATTCACCCCTCCACTTT.